This T cell receptor (beta chain) was observed in a study of CD8 T cells in Susac syndrome. Random hexamers primed reverse transcription of about 0.5 to 1 ug RNA. TCR beta CDR3 was amplified by immunoSEQ covering 54 Vbeta and 13 Jbeta. TCRdb re-derived calls from the immunoSEQ multiplex PCR reads in MiXCR, one entry per CDR3 protein. The data show 90,000 to 150,000 distinct CDR3 sequences, with about 92% seen just once and roughly 0.088% held by the top ten. Sequenced: CD4+ T cells from PBMCs. This TCR derives from a human donor with multiple sclerosis.

This chain's CDR3 is CSALDPTKMETQYF. The DNA of the CDR3 is TGCAGTGCCCTTGATCCTACTAAAATGGAGACCCAGTACTTC. This chain links TRBV20-1 with TRBJ2-5; D not certain. Germline CDR1 DFQATT, CDR2 SNEGSKA (reference sequence). The CDR3 has 14 residues. Trimming removed 6 bases at V and 5 bases at J, with 19 bases between.